The T cell receptor beta chain under discussion was sequenced for a study of T cells in Graves' hyperthyroidism and ophthalmopathy. CDR3 length: 15 residues. Per the germline V gene, CDR1 is SGHNT and CDR2 is YENEEA. Trimming removed 2 bases at V and 6 bases at J, with 14 bases between. TCR beta CDR3 regions were amplified from RNA. TCR CDR3 regions were first amplified by RT-PCR with HTBI primers. TCRdb itself ran the multiplex PCR reads through MiXCR, one entry per CDR3 protein. The sample contains 600,000 to 650,000 distinct CDR3 sequences, more than 20% of which appear only once. The receptor was isolated from a young man with Graves' ophthalmopathy. Sequencing was done on a sample of blood. The rearrangement links TRBV11-3 to TRBJ2-1; D is unclear. The CDR3 coding sequence is TGTGCCAGCAGCTTATACCCCTCGGGCACCAATGAGCAGTTCTTC. Encoded protein: CASSLYPSGTNEQFF.